This TCR beta chain was identified in a study of PD-1 blockade in classical Hodgkin lymphoma (dated by TCRdb to the early 2020s). With regard to the full study: Nivolumab dosing was 3 mg/kg intravenously every 2 weeks, continuing until either disease progression or unacceptable toxicity. The study used CyTOF and TCR beta sequencing to define a peripheral blood immune signature of response to PD-1 blockade in classical Hodgkin lymphoma. Study-wide findings and limitations: Baseline TCR diversity was reported to be lower in newly diagnosed patients than in healthy donors, and even lower in relapsed/refractory patients. Lower diversity was observed in patients in whom nivolumab was started less than 1 year after ASCT, and these patients were excluded from later analyses so that confounding by immune reconstitution would be avoided. By C4D1, a significant rise was seen in CD4+ TCR diversity but not in CD8+ TCR diversity (p=0.0027 vs p=0.16), and the rise was most apparent among complete responders (p=0.02). The study was limited to a single clinical trial cohort, and causes of repertoire differences, possibly disease activity or prior therapy, remained undefined. Baseline diversity similar to that of newly diagnosed patients was observed in trial patients achieving complete response, whereas significantly lower diversity was observed in partial responders and progressors.

The Qiagen DNeasy kit was used to extract genomic DNA from unsorted PBMCs and from the negatively selected CD4+ and CD8+ fractions. TCR beta CDR3 regions were amplified by immunoSEQ multiplex PCR using primers annealing to V and J segments. Amplification bias was minimized using a synthetic immune receptor repertoire, and residual bias was removed computationally after sequencing. From the authors' description of their analysis: Custom Python scripts were used to quantify repertoire diversity as the Shannon entropy index. The unsorted, CD4+ and CD8+ repertoires were each analyzed separately, with the exception of combined analyses, where CD4+ and CD8+ sequences were merged in silico. Clonal expansion was defined as a frequency increase of at least 2-fold after treatment compared with C1D1, and clones undetected at baseline were assigned a pseudocount of 0.5. Clones with 0 or 1 copy at C1D1 were classified as singleton clones, and clones with 2 or more copies were classified as non-singleton clones. By matching protein sequences in sorted samples from the same patient, clones expanded in unsorted samples were annotated as CD4+, CD8+ or unknown. Diversity changes from C1D1 to C4D1 were tested in paired samples using Wilcoxon tests. TCRdb took this table from immuneACCESS and kept in-frame rearrangements with V and J called. Such tables lack part of the clones; where checked against another copy, unresolved V genes explain under half of the gap, and the rest is unexplained. V and J calls plus clone size are reproduced from that table; the DNA served to infer D and trimming. This sample has 55,000 to 75,000 clones in its table, and about 93% of those were observed once. Over 6.5% of the sample lies in the top ten.

The sample's time point label, in plain terms: cycle 1 day 1 (C1D1), immediately before nivolumab initiation. Relapse after autologous stem cell transplantation had occurred in all trial patients, and cohorts A, B and C were distinguished by prior brentuximab vedotin exposure. The trial cohort comprised 56 patients with relapsed/refractory classical Hodgkin lymphoma whose best overall responses were complete response, partial response or progressive disease. Single-agent nivolumab was administered to trial patients in the multi-cohort phase II CheckMate 205 trial. An independent review committee assessed best overall response by applying the 2007 International Working Group response criteria. PBMCs from the trial were collected at three points: immediately before nivolumab initiation (C1D1), and during therapy at cycle 2 day 1 and cycle 4 day 1. Peripheral blood was collected in 8 mL Vacutainer Cell Preparation Tubes, from which PBMCs were isolated by centrifugation and then cryopreserved.

There are a few counts of this clone. There is no known antigen for this receptor. Nothing much larger sits one base from this clone, and base qualities are not available. Spanning cysteine to phenylalanine, the CDR3 consists of 14 amino acids. Here the CDR3 DNA is all that survives: 42 bases in frame from base 1. The germline V gene specifies MNHEY as CDR1 and SVGAGI as CDR2. Trimming takes 0 bases from V and 2 bases from J, and the germline ends sit 7 bases apart. The sample in question was peripheral blood mononuclear cells (PBMCs), obtained at baseline. Recombination joined TRBV6-5 with TRBJ1-1; the D gene cannot be resolved reliably. This TCR was sampled from a human donor with classical Hodgkin lymphoma. The CDR3 corresponds to CASSYSMGNTEAFF. The nucleotide sequence is given as TGTGCCAGCAGTTACTCGATGGGAAACACTGAAGCTTTCTTT.